This T cell receptor beta chain came from a study of cytomegalovirus exposure and HLA in healthy donors. The wider study: In a previous analysis, 110 million or so unique TCR beta sequences were found from 150 million to 200 million T cells.

Notes on this clone: The antigen is undetermined.

PCR employed 60 Vbeta and 13 Jbeta primers. The protocol was immunoSEQ multiplex PCR, while the TCRdb copy is restricted to in-frame clones and leaves out a portion. The repertoire has 130,000 or so clones, roughly 73% of them found once; the top ten carry approximately 3.2%. Findings of the study overall: Later analysis suggested most CMV-associated TCR beta chains were HLA-restricted. TCR beta chains associated with HLA were, in a later analysis, more clonally expanded than equally common others.

Sequenced material: PBMCs. The source is a man aged 35 to 55 in good health and CMV-seronegative.

CDR3 sequence: CASSPSVGTYEQYF. The DNA of the CDR3 is TGTGCCAGCAGCCCCAGCGTAGGAACCTACGAGCAGTACTTC. V usage is TRBV9 and J usage is TRBJ2-5; no reliable D call. The DNA matches TRBJ2-7 better at its end, which makes the J call doubtful. From germline, CDR1 is SGDLS and CDR2 YYNGEE. The CDR3 runs 14 residues.